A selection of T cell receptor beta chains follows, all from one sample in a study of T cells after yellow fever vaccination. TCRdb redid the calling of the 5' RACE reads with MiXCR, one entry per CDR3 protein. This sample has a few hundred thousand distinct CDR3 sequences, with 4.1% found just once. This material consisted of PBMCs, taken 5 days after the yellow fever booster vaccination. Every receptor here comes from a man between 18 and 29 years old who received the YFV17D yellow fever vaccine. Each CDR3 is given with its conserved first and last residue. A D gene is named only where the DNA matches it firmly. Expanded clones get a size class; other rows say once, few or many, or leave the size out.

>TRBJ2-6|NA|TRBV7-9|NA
CASSFGTALRGANVLTF
TGTGCCAGCAGCTTCGGGACGGCACTTAGGGGGGCCAACGTCCTGACTTTC
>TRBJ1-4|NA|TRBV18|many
CASSPNSNEKLFF
TGTGCCAGCTCACCAAACAGTAATGAAAAACTGTTTTTT
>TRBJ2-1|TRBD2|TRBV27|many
CASSLSLAGRNEQFF
TGTGCCAGCAGTTTATCCCTAGCGGGGCGTAATGAGCAGTTCTTC
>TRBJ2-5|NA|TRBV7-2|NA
CASSLNFGGSSGETQYF
TGTGCCAGCAGCTTAAATTTCGGCGGGTCGTCTGGAGAGACCCAGTACTTC
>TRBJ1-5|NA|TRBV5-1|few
CARLREAQHF
TGCGCCAGACTACGGGAAGCCCAGCATTTT
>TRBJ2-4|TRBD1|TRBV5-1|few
CASSGISTGGRNIQYF
TGCGCCAGCAGCGGAATCTCGACAGGGGGTAGGAACATTCAGTACTTC
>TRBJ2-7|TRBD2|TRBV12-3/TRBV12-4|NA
CASSMGLAVTYEQYF
TGTGCCAGCAGTATGGGACTAGCGGTAACCTACGAGCAGTACTTC
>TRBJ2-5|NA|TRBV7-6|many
CASSSGRPWETQYF
TGTGCCAGCAGTTCTGGACGGCCTTGGGAGACCCAGTACTTC
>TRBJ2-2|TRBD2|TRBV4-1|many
CASSQDTSGGHTGELFF
TGCGCCAGCAGCCAAGATACAAGCGGGGGACACACCGGGGAGCTGTTTTTT
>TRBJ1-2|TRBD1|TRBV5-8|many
CASSRRTGVHGYTF
TGTGCCAGCAGCCGAAGGACAGGCGTTCATGGCTACACCTTC
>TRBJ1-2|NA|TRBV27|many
CASSPAGGWYTF
TGTGCCAGCAGTCCGGCCGGGGGGTGGTACACCTTC
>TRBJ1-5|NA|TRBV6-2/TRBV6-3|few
CASSYSVNQPQHF
TGTGCCAGCAGTTACTCGGTTAATCAGCCCCAGCATTTT
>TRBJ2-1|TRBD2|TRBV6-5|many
CASRPWRGGFHEQFF
TGTGCCAGCAGGCCATGGCGGGGGGGGTTTCATGAGCAGTTCTTC
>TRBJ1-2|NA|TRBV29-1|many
CSAARWEGIFGYTF
TGCAGCGCTGCCCGATGGGAAGGAATATTTGGCTACACCTTC
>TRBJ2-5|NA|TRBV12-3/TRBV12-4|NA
CASIAGVGETQYF
TGTGCCAGCATTGCAGGGGTTGGAGAGACCCAGTACTTC
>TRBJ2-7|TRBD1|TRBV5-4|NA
CASSTAGTANYEQYF
TGTGCCAGCAGCACGGCCGGGACAGCTAACTACGAGCAGTACTTC
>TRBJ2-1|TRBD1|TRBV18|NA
CASSAQGDEQFF
TGTGCCAGCTCAGCACAGGGGGATGAGCAGTTCTTC
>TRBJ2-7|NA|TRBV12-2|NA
CASRLEDGARRLHEQYF
TGTGCAAGTCGCTTAGAAGATGGGGCTAGACGTTTACACGAGCAGTACTTC
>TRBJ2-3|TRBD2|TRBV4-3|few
CASSQKTSGGDTQYF
TGCGCCAGCAGCCAAAAGACTAGCGGGGGAGATACGCAGTATTTT
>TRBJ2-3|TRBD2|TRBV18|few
CASSVLAGGPGDTQYF
TGTGCCAGCTCCGTTTTAGCGGGGGGGCCTGGAGATACGCAGTATTTT
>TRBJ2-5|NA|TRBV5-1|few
CASSRGTLQETQYF
TGCGCCAGCAGCCGAGGGACTCTACAAGAGACCCAGTACTTC
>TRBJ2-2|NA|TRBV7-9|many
CASSLATGPANTGELFF
TGTGCCAGCAGCTTAGCCACAGGGCCTGCGAACACCGGGGAGCTGTTTTTT
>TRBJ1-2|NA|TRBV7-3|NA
CASSSSGPRGGYTF
TGTGCCAGCAGCTCTTCAGGGCCAAGGGGTGGCTACACCTTC
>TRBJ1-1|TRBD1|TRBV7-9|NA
CASLLPGGMSTEAFF
TGTGCCAGCCTACTTCCAGGGGGAATGAGCACTGAAGCTTTCTTT
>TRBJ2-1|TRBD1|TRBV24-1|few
CATSDTRDRTSSYNEQFF
TGTGCCACCAGTGATACCCGGGACAGAACCTCTTCCTACAATGAGCAGTTCTTC
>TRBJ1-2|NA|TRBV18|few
CASSPQEGWHGYTF
TGTGCCAGCTCACCACAGGAGGGCTGGCATGGCTACACCTTC